This T cell receptor beta chain was recorded in a study of CD8+CD57+ T cells in acquired aplastic anemia. The germline V gene has CDR1 SEHNR and CDR2 FQNEAQ (reference sequence). The CDR3 covers 14 residues. Sequencing was done on patients that had shown CD8+CD57+ cell expansion by flow cytometry. Regarding this clonotype: Sequence at one end of the junction differs from germline and may be a read error.

For CDR3 and TCR beta VDJ profiling, genomic DNA was the template used. Each CDR3 protein gets one entry after TCRdb re-called the reads with MiXCR. This table holds approximately 250,000 distinct CDR3 sequences, roughly 80% found once. Sequencing was carried out using sorted CD4+, CD8+, or CD8+CD57+ T cells (not recorded which) from PBMCs. This rearrangement joins TRBV7-9 to TRBJ2-3; D is undetermined. The source of this sequence is a human donor with aplastic anemia. CDR3 nucleotide sequence: TGTGCCAGCAGCCTCACTGCGGCCCAAGAGACCCAGTACTTT. Translated, it gives CASSLTAAQETQYF.